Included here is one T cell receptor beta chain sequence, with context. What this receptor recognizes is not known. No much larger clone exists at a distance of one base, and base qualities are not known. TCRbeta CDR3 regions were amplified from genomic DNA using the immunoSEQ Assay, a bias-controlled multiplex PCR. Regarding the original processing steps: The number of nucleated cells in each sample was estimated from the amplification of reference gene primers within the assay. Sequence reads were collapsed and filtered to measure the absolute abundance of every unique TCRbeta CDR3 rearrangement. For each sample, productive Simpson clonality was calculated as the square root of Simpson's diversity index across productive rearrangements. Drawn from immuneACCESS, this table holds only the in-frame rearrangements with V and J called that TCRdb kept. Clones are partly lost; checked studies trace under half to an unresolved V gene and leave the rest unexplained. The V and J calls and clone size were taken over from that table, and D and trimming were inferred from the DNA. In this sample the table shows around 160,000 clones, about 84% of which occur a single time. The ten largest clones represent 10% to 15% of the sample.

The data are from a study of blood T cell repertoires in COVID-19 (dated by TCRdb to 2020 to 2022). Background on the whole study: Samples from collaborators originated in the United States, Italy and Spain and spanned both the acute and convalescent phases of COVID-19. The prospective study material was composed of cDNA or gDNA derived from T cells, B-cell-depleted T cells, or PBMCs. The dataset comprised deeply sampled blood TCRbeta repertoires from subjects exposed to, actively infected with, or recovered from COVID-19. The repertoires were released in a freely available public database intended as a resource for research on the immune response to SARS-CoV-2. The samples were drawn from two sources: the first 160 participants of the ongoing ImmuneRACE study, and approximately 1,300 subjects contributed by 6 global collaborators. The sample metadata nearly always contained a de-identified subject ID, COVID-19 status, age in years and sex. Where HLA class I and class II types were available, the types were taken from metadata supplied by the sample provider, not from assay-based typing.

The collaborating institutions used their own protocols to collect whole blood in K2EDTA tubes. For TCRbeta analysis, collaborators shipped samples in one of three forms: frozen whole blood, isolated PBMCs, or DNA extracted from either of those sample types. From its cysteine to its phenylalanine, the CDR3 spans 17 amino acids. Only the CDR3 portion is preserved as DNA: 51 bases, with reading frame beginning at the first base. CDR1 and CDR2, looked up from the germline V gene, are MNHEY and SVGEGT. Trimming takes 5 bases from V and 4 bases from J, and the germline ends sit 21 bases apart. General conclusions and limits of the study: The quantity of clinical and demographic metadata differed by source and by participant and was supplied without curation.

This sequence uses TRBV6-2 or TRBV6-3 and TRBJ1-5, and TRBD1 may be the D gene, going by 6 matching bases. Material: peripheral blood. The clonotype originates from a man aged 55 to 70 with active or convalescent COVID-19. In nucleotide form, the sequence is TGTGCCAGCAGTCGGGGAGCATTCGGACAGACGAATCAGCCCCAGCATTTT. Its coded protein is CASSRGAFGQTNQPQHF.